The T cell receptor beta chain under discussion was sequenced for a study of blood T cells in healthy people across ages. In the study overall: Template-switching capture recovered about one barcoded beta molecule per two T cells.

The authors ran a second PCR of about 6 to 11 cycles using a sample-barcoded 5' primer and a J-beta primer mix. TCRdb re-called the 5' RACE reads with MiXCR, one entry per CDR3 protein. The sample shows roughly 500,000 distinct CDR3 sequences, around 24% of them seen only once. The CDR3 length is 17 residues. This clonotype turned up a few times. The sample was also reused in another study, on T cells of mothers and their children. That source notes: In each mother, TCR beta CDR3 reads exceeded 10 million; in each child, they numbered approximately 3 million.

V gene TRBV21-1 combines with J gene TRBJ1-4. TRBV21-1 has pseudogene status. The sample taken for sequencing was blood. The sequence was collected from a boy aged 10-17 years in good health. CDR3 sequence reads: CACSKALRWATNEKLFF. The CDR3 nucleotides read TGTGCCTGCAGCAAAGCCCTTCGATGGGCAACTAATGAAAAACTGTTTTTT.